These 18 T cell receptor beta chains came from one sample sequenced in a study of blood T cell repertoires in COVID-19. TCRdb keeps only in-frame clones here, not all; method: immunoSEQ multiplex PCR. The sample consists of 200,000 to 250,000 clones, 82% of them appearing once. The specimen was peripheral blood. The receptors were gathered from a woman aged 70 to 79 with COVID-19, enrolled during active disease.

The chain links TRBV5-1 to TRBJ2-2; no clear D gene. CDR1 is SGHRS, CDR2 YFSETQ, per germline. The V end lost 3 bases, the J end lost 5 bases, and 17 bases lay between the germline ends. This CDR3 has 16 amino acids. The CDR3: CASSSYGASETGELFF. The CDR3, as DNA: TGCGCCAGCAGCTCCTACGGAGCGTCTGAAACCGGGGAGCTGTTTTTT.

The chain links TRBV11-3 to TRBJ2-3; tentative D call: TRBD2 (6 bases). The CDR3 sequence is 15 residues long. Trimming took off 3 bases at V and 0 bases at J, with 10 bases between the two ends. The germline V gene encodes CDR1 SGHNT and CDR2 YENEEA. This chain's CDR3 is CASSLGRGSTDTQYF. In DNA form, the CDR3 reads TGTGCCAGCAGCTTGGGCCGGGGGAGCACAGATACGCAGTATTTT.

This clone was detected once. The chain carries TRBV2 and TRBJ1-1; D call uncertain. The CDR3 runs to 11 residues. The germline CDR1 and CDR2 sequences are SNHLY and FYNNEI. V was trimmed by 7 bases and J by 1 base, leaving 4 bases between them. CDR3 region: CASNRNTEAFF. The CDR3 bases are TGTGCCAGCAATAGGAACACTGAAGCTTTCTTT. The variable domain in full, with the rest retrieved from reference TRBV2 and TRBJ1-1, is EPEVTQTPSHQVTQMGQEVILRCVPISNHLYFYWYRQILGQKVEFLVSFYNNEISEKSEIFDDQFSVERPDGSNFTLKIRSTKLEDSAMYFCASNRNTEAFFGQGTRLTVV.

The rearrangement joins TRBV10-3 to TRBJ2-3; 7 bases map to TRBD1. The CDR3 is made up of 17 amino acids. V was clipped by 5 bases and J by 2 bases; unmatched bases: 13. The germline V gene encodes CDR1 ENHRY and CDR2 SYGVKD. CDR3 bases: TGTGCCATCAGTCCTCGTAACGGACAGGCCGACACAGATACGCAGTATTTT. As protein: CAISPRNGQADTDTQYF.

This chain joins TRBV5-8 and TRBJ2-7, with 7 nucleotides matching TRBD1. The trim removed 5 bases at V and 0 bases at J, leaving 8 bases unmatched. The CDR3 contains 15 residues. CDR1 and CDR2 (germline): SGHTS, YDEGEE. The CDR3 region has the DNA TGTGCCAGCAGTTCCCCGGGACAGCACTCCTACGAGCAGTACTTC. Residues: CASSSPGQHSYEQYF.

In regard to this clone: At the DNA level, this CDR3 is encoded by other sequences in the same sample as well. The chain couples TRBV28 to TRBJ1-4; possibly TRBD1 for D (6 bases). Between the trimmed V and J ends, which lost 5 bases and 2 bases, there was a span of 12 bases. There are 15 residues in the CDR3. Germline V lookup: CDR1 MDHEN, CDR2 SYDVKM. As DNA, the CDR3 is TGTGCCAGCAGTCCTACAGGGCTTACTAATGAAAAACTGTTTTTT. It translates to CASSPTGLTNEKLFF.

The chain carries TRBV3-1 (or the pseudogene TRBV3-2) and TRBJ2-3; 8 nucleotides align to TRBD2. The CDR3 spans 17 residues. Germline V gene lookup returns CDR1 LGHDT and CDR2 YNNKEL (reference sequence). The V and J ends lost 2 bases and 5 bases, in that order; junction bases with no gene match: 12. CDR3 protein: CASSQLPLGGAGDTQYF. CDR3 sequence (DNA): TGTGCCAGCAGCCAATTGCCCCTCGGGGGGGCTGGAGATACGCAGTATTTT.

V usage is TRBV28 and J usage is TRBJ2-7; D is unclear. The CDR3 is made up of 13 amino acids. Trimming stripped 6 bases from V and 5 bases from J, with 14 bases between. The germline V gene encodes CDR1 MDHEN and CDR2 SYDVKM. In DNA form, the CDR3 reads TGTGCCAGCAGCCCCGGATCTCAGGACGAGCAGTACTTC. Its protein product is CASSPGSQDEQYF.

The chain recombines TRBV30 with TRBJ1-1; the D gene is possibly TRBD1 (5 bases). Germline-derived CDR1 and CDR2 are GTSNPN and SVGIG (reference sequence). The CDR3 sequence is 15 residues long. Trimming pared 0 bases from V and 3 bases from J, leaving 14 bases between. The CDR3 nucleotides read TGTGCCTGGAGTGTTGGTAGGATCAGGGACACTGAAGCTTTCTTT. The encoded protein is CAWSVGRIRDTEAFF.

The chain has TRBV10-1 and TRBJ1-1; perhaps TRBD1 as D (5 bases). V was pared by 4 bases and J by 1 base, with 10 bases between. Germline assignment: CDR1 WNHNN and CDR2 SYGVQD (reference sequence). The CDR3 spans 14 residues. CDR3 in amino acids: CASSVSGGNTEAFF. The CDR3 nucleotides are TGCGCCAGCAGTGTAAGCGGGGGGAACACTGAAGCTTTCTTT.

The V call is TRBV2, the J call TRBJ2-3; a weak D match, TRBD1 (6 bases). V lost 6 bases to trimming and J lost 9 bases, with 13 bases between them. The germline V gene encodes CDR1 SNHLY and CDR2 FYNNEI. The CDR3 length is 12 residues. The CDR3: CASRDDRNTQYF. CDR3 sequence (DNA): TGTGCCAGCAGGGACGACAGGAACACGCAGTATTTT.

The V gene is TRBV10-3, the J gene TRBJ2-4; no clear D gene. CDR1 and CDR2 from the germline V gene are ENHRY and SYGVKD. With 3 bases removed from V and 0 bases from J, the gap between germline ends came to 9 bases. The CDR3 is 15 amino acids. The CDR3 region has the DNA TGTGCCATCAGTGATGCAGGAATAGCCAAAAACATTCAGTACTTC. It yields the protein CAISDAGIAKNIQYF.

The chain has TRBV28 and TRBJ2-3, with 7 bases identical to TRBD1. This CDR3 comprises 13 residues. Trimming cost V 8 bases and J 4 bases; bases outside gene matches: 6. Germline assignment: CDR1 MDHEN and CDR2 SYDVKM. CDR3 amino acids: CASSSGGPDTQYF. The CDR3 DNA follows: TGTGCCAGCTCCTCAGGGGGTCCAGATACGCAGTATTTT.

This chain joins TRBV29-1 and TRBJ2-3; possibly TRBD2 for D (6 bases). Trimming took off 5 bases at V and 2 bases at J, with 20 bases between the two ends. The CDR3 spans 16 residues. CDR1 SQVTM and CDR2 ANQGSEA come from the germline V gene. This chain's CDR3 is CSVNSWAGIYTDTQYF. The CDR3 DNA is TGCAGCGTTAACTCTTGGGCGGGAATTTACACAGATACGCAGTATTTT.

The chain employs TRBV2 and TRBJ2-2; D is possibly TRBD1 (6 bases). CDR1 is SNHLY, CDR2 FYNNEI, per germline. The CDR3 totals 15 residues. Trimming removed 6 bases at V and 4 bases at J, with 15 bases between. CDR3 region: CASSGQRRSTGELFF. Written as DNA, the CDR3 is TGTGCCAGCAGCGGACAGAGAAGATCCACCGGGGAGCTGTTTTTT.

The chain has TRBV20-1 and TRBJ1-1; no firm D call. V lost 6 bases and J lost 6, with 11 bases in between. CDR1 and CDR2 from the germline V gene are DFQATT and SNEGSKA (reference sequence). The length of the CDR3 is 11 residues. The CDR3 region is CSAPKAAEAFF. CDR3 in DNA: TGCAGTGCCCCCAAGGCGGCTGAAGCTTTCTTT.

This rearrangement joins TRBV9 to TRBJ2-1; D possibly corresponds to TRBD2 (6 bases). CDR3 length: 15 residues. V lost 0 bases and J lost 2, with 9 bases in between. Germline CDR1 is SGDLS and CDR2 is YYNGEE. This chain's CDR3 is CASSVEEGPYNEQFF. In DNA, the CDR3 is TGTGCCAGCAGCGTAGAGGAGGGTCCCTACAATGAGCAGTTCTTC.

This chain joins TRBV3-1 (or the pseudogene TRBV3-2) and TRBJ2-7; possible D gene TRBD2, 5 bases. Trimming stripped 4 bases from V and 5 bases from J, with 12 bases between. The CDR3 runs to 13 residues. Germline V gives CDR1 LGHDT, CDR2 YNNKEL (reference sequence). CDR3 sequence: CASSLSGLDEQYF. The CDR3 DNA follows: TGTGCCAGCAGCCTAAGCGGCCTAGACGAGCAGTACTTC.